The present T cell receptor (beta chain) was sequenced within a study of cytomegalovirus exposure and HLA in healthy donors. This PCR relied on a set of 60 Vbeta primers and 13 Jbeta primers. Generated by immunoSEQ multiplex PCR, the TCRdb table keeps only in-frame clones and is missing some. The sample carries fewer than 350,000 clones, roughly 90% recorded once. The TCR was taken from a woman aged 18-29 years in good health and CMV-seronegative. The material sequenced was PBMCs.

CDR3 sequence (DNA): TGTGCCAGCAGCGCCACCCCAGGAACAGGGGGCAACTATGGCTACACCTTC. Translation: CASSATPGTGGNYGYTF. The chain recombines TRBV9 with TRBJ1-2; TRBD1 agrees at 9 bases. V trimming: 3 bases; J trimming: 2 bases; junction bases outside the gene matches: 11. The length of the CDR3 is 17 residues. Germline V gene data show CDR1 as SGDLS and CDR2 as YYNGEE.